The entry that follows covers one TCR beta chain sequence. The V gene's germline CDR1 is MGHRA and CDR2 YSYEKL. The CDR3 is made up of 15 amino acids. V was shortened by 1 base and J by 3 bases, with 13 bases between the two germline ends. The data were obtained in a study of blood T cell repertoires in COVID-19. In the study overall: COVID-19 samples from acute and convalescent phases originated in the United States, Italy and Spain. Sources were T cells, B-cell-depleted T cells, or PBMCs; the material itself was cDNA or gDNA.

The authors' processing: For nucleated cells, counts were estimated from reference gene primer amplification. Here immunoSEQ multiplex PCR was the method, and the copy in TCRdb shows in-frame clones only, minus some. The V and J calls and clone size were taken over from that table, and D and trimming were inferred from the DNA. This sample has about 60,000 clones, with over 70% found just once. The source is a human donor in a cohort sampled during active COVID-19. Sequenced material: peripheral blood. The V and J genes are TRBV4-1 and TRBJ2-7; no reliable D call. The CDR3 nucleotides read TGCGCCAGCAGCCAAGGGTCCTCCAGGCTCTACGAGCAGTACTTC. Amino acid sequence: CASSQGSSRLYEQYF.